This entry features one TCR beta chain sequence. No cognate antigen has been identified for it. Qualities for individual bases were not recorded, and no much larger clone is one base off. Reading from cysteine to phenylalanine, the CDR3 counts 14 amino acids. Only the CDR3 region is kept as DNA, spanning 42 bases read in frame from base 1. V loses 2 bases, J loses 4 bases, and the germline ends lie 10 bases apart. CDR1 is given as MDHEN and CDR2 as SYDVKM, both from the germline V gene. This sample is drawn from a study of blood T cell repertoires in COVID-19 (TCRdb year 2020). With respect to the entire study: The collaborator samples originated in the United States, Italy and Spain and spanned the acute and convalescent phases of COVID-19. The material from the prospective study consisted of cDNA or gDNA derived from T cells, B-cell-depleted T cells, or PBMCs. The repertoires were made available in a free public database intended to serve as a resource for research on the immune response to SARS-CoV-2. The samples were drawn from two sources: the first 160 participants of the ongoing ImmuneRACE study, and 1,000 to 1,500 subjects contributed by 6 global collaborators. A de-identified subject ID, COVID-19 status, age in years and sex were almost always included in the sample metadata. Where available, HLA class I and class II types were taken from metadata supplied by the sample provider and were not determined by assay-based typing. The dataset comprised deeply sampled blood TCRbeta repertoires from subjects exposed to, actively infected with, or recovered from COVID-19. The full study reports these points: Clinical and demographic metadata were provided uncurated, with the amount varying by source and participant.

TCRbeta CDR3 regions were amplified from genomic DNA by means of the immunoSEQ Assay, a bias-controlled multiplex PCR. Per the original workflow: Nucleated cell counts per sample were estimated from amplification of reference gene primers within the assay. To quantify the absolute abundance of each unique TCRbeta CDR3 rearrangement, sequence reads were collapsed and filtered. Productive Simpson clonality was computed per sample as the square root of Simpson's diversity index over productive rearrangements. What TCRdb holds here is the immuneACCESS table cut down to in-frame rearrangements. Part of the clones is not present; checked against another copy, under half of the missing clones reflect an unresolved V gene, and the others are unexplained. V and J calls and clone size are those listed in that table; D and trimming were worked out from the DNA. This sample holds 45,000 to 60,000 clones; about four fifths were observed only once. Roughly 9.3% of the sample is taken by the ten largest.

At one collaborating source in Seattle, patients were enrolled during active infection and were followed longitudinally through the course of disease. The collaborating institutions used their own protocols to collect whole blood in K2EDTA tubes. For TCRbeta analysis, collaborator samples were shipped as frozen whole blood, as isolated PBMCs, or as DNA extracted from either sample type. The rearranged chain carries TRBV28 and TRBJ2-3, and TRBD1 may be the D gene, going by 5 matching bases. The sequencing sample was made of peripheral blood. This TCR was recovered from a man older than 75 with COVID-19, enrolled during active disease. CDR3 protein: CASSLPVGPDTQYF. The sequenced DNA is TGTGCCAGCAGTTTACCGGTGGGGCCAGATACGCAGTATTTT.